This TCR beta chain was identified during a study of a mutant IDH1 vaccine in newly diagnosed glioma. This CDR3 is 13 amino acids long. V lost 7 bases, J lost 2 bases, and 12 bases lay in between. CDR1 and CDR2 (germline): SGHNT, YYREEE (reference sequence). TCRdb keeps only in-frame clones here, not all; method: immunoSEQ multiplex PCR. The sample consists of around 26,000 clones, roughly four fifths of them appearing once. Turning to this clone: Its target is unknown.

Time point denoted: week 23, last vaccination. Doses consisted of 300 ug of mutant IDH1 20-mer peptide each, paired with topical imiquimod. The chain employs TRBV5-4 and TRBJ1-2, with a weak D call TRBD1 (6 bases). Source: PBMCs, taken from a glioma patient whose treatment included an IDH1 peptide vaccine. This TCR came from a woman aged 25 to 39 with glioma. CDR3 DNA sequence: TGTGCCAGCTGGAATCAGGGGAACTATGGCTACACCTTC. Translating it yields CASWNQGNYGYTF.